This entry lists 32 T cell receptor beta chains sequenced from one sample in a study of T cells expressing NK-cell markers. TCRdb reanalyzed the 5' RACE reads and collapses them to one entry per CDR3 protein, without DNA. The listing records some 440,000 distinct CDR3 sequences. The sequenced sample was blood T cells: a sorted CD56 or NKG2C T cell subset, CD4+ or CD8+ T cells, or bulk PBMC T cells (not recorded which). These TCRs come from a woman aged 45 to 65 in good health.

The chain employs TRBV7-9 and TRBJ1-1. CDR1 is SEHNR, CDR2 FQNEAQ, per germline (reference sequence). This CDR3 spans 17 amino acids. The CDR3 sequence is CASSLEGVGRGRPEAFF.

The chain combines TRBV6-4 with TRBJ2-2; the D gene TCRdb calls, TRBD1, cannot be checked with no DNA. The germline V gene has CDR1 MRHNA and CDR2 SNTAGT. This CDR3 region has 12 residues. Here the CDR3 reads CASNQGSGELFF.

The CDR3 spells CASSLGQDNTIYF. The rearrangement joins TRBV5-1 to TRBJ1-3. The CDR3 length is 13 residues. Germline CDR1 SGHRS, CDR2 YFSETQ.

The chain recombines TRBV6-1 with TRBJ1-5. CDR1 MNHNS and CDR2 SASEGT come from the germline V gene. The CDR3 has 14 residues. Here the CDR3 reads CASSEDRSNQPQHF.

The chain carries TRBV14 and TRBJ1-1; TCRdb's D call of TRBD1 is untestable without DNA. This CDR3 comprises 14 residues. CDR1 is SGHDN, CDR2 FVKESK, per germline. CDR3 sequence: CASSRLTVNTEAFF.

The V call is TRBV15, the J call TRBJ2-1; the TRBD1 assignment by TCRdb is unverifiable without DNA. This CDR3 has 15 amino acids. Per the germline V gene, CDR1 is LNHNV and CDR2 is YYDKDF (reference sequence). The CDR3 loop is CATSRGDRAGNEQFF.

This CDR3 reads CASSAVGVRRPSTDTQYF. The chain uses TRBV5-4 and TRBJ2-3. CDR1 is SGHNT, CDR2 YYREEE, per germline (reference sequence). The CDR3 has 18 residues.

CDR3 sequence: CSARDLGRDLYEQYF. The rearrangement links TRBV20-1 to TRBJ2-7. Germline V lookup: CDR1 DFQATT, CDR2 SNEGSKA (reference sequence). The CDR3 contains 15 residues.

The V gene is TRBV20-1, the J gene TRBJ2-3. This CDR3 has 14 residues. CDR1 and CDR2 (germline): DFQATT, SNEGSKA (reference sequence). CDR3: CSARGPATTDTQYF.

The V gene is TRBV29-1, the J gene TRBJ2-3; TCRdb returns TRBD2, unconfirmable since there is no DNA. Germline V lookup: CDR1 SQVTM, CDR2 ANQGSEA. The CDR3 length is 12 residues. The CDR3 reads CSVKEGADTQYF.

V and J are TRBV12-3 or TRBV12-4 and TRBJ1-2. The CDR3 consists of 15 residues. This CDR3 is CASILHGRLGYGYTF.

The chain has TRBV10-1 and TRBJ2-2; the D call from TCRdb, TRBD1, cannot be confirmed without DNA. The germline CDR1 and CDR2 sequences are WNHNN and SYGVQD (reference sequence). The CDR3 runs to 16 residues. The CDR3 spells CASSEDSAANTGELFF.

This chain links TRBV20-1 with TRBJ2-7; TCRdb's D call, TRBD1, is unchecked because there is no DNA. The length of the CDR3 is 15 residues. Germline V gene data show CDR1 as DFQATT and CDR2 as SNEGSKA (reference sequence). The CDR3 reads CSARSRGQGEDEQYF.

This chain's CDR3 is CASSLRGQEQYF. The chain combines TRBV27 with TRBJ2-7; absent DNA, TCRdb's TRBD2 call cannot be checked. The V gene's germline CDR1 is MNHEY and CDR2 SMNVEV (reference sequence). The CDR3 is 12 residues long.

The chain joins TRBV7-8 to TRBJ2-1; TCRdb designates TRBD2, a call that cannot be tested without DNA. The CDR3 has 18 amino acids. Germline lookup yields CDR1 SGHVS and CDR2 FQNEAQ. This CDR3 is CASSLASLLAGGDNEQFF.

V gene TRBV5-1 combines with J gene TRBJ1-1; checking the TCRdb D call of TRBD1 is not possible without DNA. Germline V gene lookup returns CDR1 SGHRS and CDR2 YFSETQ. This CDR3 is built from 13 residues. The CDR3 loop is CASSHYWTGKAFF.

The V gene is TRBV5-1, the J gene TRBJ2-1; TCRdb reports TRBD2, a call that lacks DNA to check it against. The germline gives CDR1 SGHRS, CDR2 YFSETQ. CDR3 size: 16 residues. CDR3 residues: CASSLGGTSGRNEQFF.

The V and J genes are TRBV3-1 and TRBJ1-6; TCRdb gives TRBD1 as the D gene, but with no DNA this cannot be confirmed. CDR1 LGHDT and CDR2 YNNKEL come from the germline V gene (reference sequence). The length of the CDR3 is 15 residues. CDR3 amino acids: CASSQRGRVNSPLHF.

The CDR3 region is CATSDALETRSVEQFF. The chain combines TRBV24-1 with TRBJ2-1; checking the TCRdb D call of TRBD1 is not possible without DNA. The CDR3 consists of 16 residues. The germline V gene encodes CDR1 KGHDR and CDR2 SFDVKD.

The V call is TRBV28, the J call TRBJ2-4; without DNA, the TCRdb call of TRBD2 cannot be checked. Germline CDR1 and CDR2: MDHEN and SYDVKM. The CDR3 has 15 residues. The CDR3 sequence: CASSGGLAGKNIQYF.

The chain joins TRBV15 to TRBJ2-7; TCRdb picks TRBD1, but there is no DNA to check that call. Per germline, CDR1 LNHNV and CDR2 YYDKDF (reference sequence). This CDR3 is built from 15 residues. The CDR3 sequence is CATSRDRGLVDEQYF.

The V gene is TRBV5-6, the J gene TRBJ2-7; lacking DNA, the TRBD2 call made by TCRdb goes unchecked. This CDR3 has 15 residues. Germline assignment: CDR1 SGHDT and CDR2 YYEEEE. This CDR3 reads CASSLVAGVTYEQYF.

This sequence joins TRBV5-1 and TRBJ2-1; TCRdb outputs TRBD1, but without DNA this stays unchecked. Germline loops: CDR1 SGHRS, CDR2 YFSETQ. The CDR3 runs 13 residues. CDR3 sequence reads: CASSSGLAYEQFF.

The chain links TRBV3-1 to TRBJ2-2; no DNA is available, so the TRBD2 call from TCRdb remains unchecked. CDR1 is LGHDT and CDR2 is YNNKEL in the germline V gene (reference sequence). The CDR3 sequence is 17 residues long. CDR3 residues: CASSHRGTTDRHGELFF.

The J gene is TRBJ2-1, the V gene TRBV18; the TCRdb call, TRBD1, lacks DNA for checking. The germline V gene encodes CDR1 KGHSH and CDR2 LQKENI. This CDR3 has 15 residues. The CDR3 sequence is CASSLETGGAEEQFF.

The chain links TRBV6-2 or TRBV6-3 to TRBJ1-2; the D call of TRBD1 rests on TCRdb alone, since no DNA is present to check it. The CDR3 sequence is 15 residues long. The germline CDR1 and CDR2 sequences are MNHEY and SVGEGT. The chain's CDR3 is CASSEQRPGNYGYTF.

This chain links TRBV5-1 with TRBJ2-6. This CDR3 has 14 residues. Germline V gene sequence: CDR1 SGHRS, CDR2 YFSETQ. The CDR3 protein is CASSLGAGANVLTF.

This chain connects TRBV20-1 to TRBJ2-5; TCRdb calls TRBD2, which cannot be checked without DNA. Germline V gene sequence: CDR1 DFQATT, CDR2 SNEGSKA (reference sequence). The CDR3 covers 15 residues. CDR3 residues: CSARESLAGLETQYF.

This chain links TRBV29-1 with TRBJ2-7. This CDR3 is built from 13 residues. CDR1 and CDR2 from the germline V gene are SQVTM and ANQGSEA. CDR3 region: CSVEAADRYEQYF.

The V gene is TRBV7-9, the J gene TRBJ1-1; the TRBD1 assignment by TCRdb is unverifiable without DNA. The CDR3 is made up of 17 amino acids. CDR1 is SEHNR, CDR2 FQNEAQ, per germline (reference sequence). CDR3 protein: CASSLATQGATNTEAFF.

This chain joins TRBV12-3 or TRBV12-4 and TRBJ2-1; TCRdb's assignment of TRBD2 cannot be checked, as there is no DNA. This CDR3 is 13 amino acids long. CDR3 protein: CASAGGLRDEQFF.

The chain has TRBV4-1 and TRBJ2-2; TCRdb's D gene call, TRBD1, goes unchecked for lack of DNA. The V gene's germline CDR1 is MGHRA and CDR2 YSYEKL. The CDR3 runs 15 residues. CDR3 protein: CASSQERTGVGELFF.